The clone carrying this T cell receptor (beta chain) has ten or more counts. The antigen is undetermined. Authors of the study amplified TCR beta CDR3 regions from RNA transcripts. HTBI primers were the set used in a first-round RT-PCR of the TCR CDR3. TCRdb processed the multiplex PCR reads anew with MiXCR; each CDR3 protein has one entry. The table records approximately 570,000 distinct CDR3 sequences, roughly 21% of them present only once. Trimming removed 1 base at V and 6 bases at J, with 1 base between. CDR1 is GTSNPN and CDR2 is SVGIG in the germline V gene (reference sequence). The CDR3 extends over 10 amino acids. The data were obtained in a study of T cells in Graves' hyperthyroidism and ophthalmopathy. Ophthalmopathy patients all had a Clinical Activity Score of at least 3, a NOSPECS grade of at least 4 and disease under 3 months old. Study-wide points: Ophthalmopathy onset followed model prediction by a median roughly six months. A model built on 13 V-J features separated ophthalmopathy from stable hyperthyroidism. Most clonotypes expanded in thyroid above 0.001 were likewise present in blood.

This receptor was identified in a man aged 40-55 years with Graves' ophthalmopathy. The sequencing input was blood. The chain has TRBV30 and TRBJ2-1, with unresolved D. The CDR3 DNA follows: TGTGCCTGGAGTGGCAATGAGCAGTTCTTC. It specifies CAWSGNEQFF.